The sequence of this TCR beta chain was determined in a study of CD8 T cells in ankylosing spondylitis. General observations from the study: Disease-linked clones bore a CD8+ phenotype, appearing relatively rarely in peripheral blood. Matched ankylosing spondylitis synovial fluid reportedly showed significant enrichment of disease-linked clones.

V lost 4 bases and J 5 bases, leaving 11 bases between the germline ends. This CDR3 is built from 13 residues. Molecular-barcoded quantitative 5'-RACE produced these TCR beta libraries. TCRdb fed the 5' RACE reads into MiXCR, producing one record per CDR3 protein. This table holds 110,000 to 150,000 distinct CDR3 sequences, roughly 8.3% found once. At least ten counts were recorded for this clonotype. Its target is unknown. The chain has TRBV12-3 or TRBV12-4 and TRBJ2-5; TRBD2 might be the D (5 bases). The receptor was derived from a male donor with ankylosing spondylitis. Material for sequencing was synovial fluid, either unsorted or a sorted T cell fraction (not recorded which). DNA for the CDR3: TGTGCCAGCAGTTCGGGGAATTACGAGACCCAGTACTTC. It yields the protein CASSSGNYETQYF.